This T cell receptor (beta chain) was sequenced for a study of cytomegalovirus exposure and HLA in healthy donors. Primers: 60 Vbeta forward and 13 Jbeta reverse. TCRdb keeps only in-frame clones here, not all; method: immunoSEQ multiplex PCR. The sample has around 150,000 clones; 77% are singletons. Study-level findings and limits: Clonal expansion was found to be greater in HLA-associated TCR beta chains than in equally common others in a later analysis. It was reported that the classifier diagnosed cytomegalovirus status with high specificity and sensitivity in both the original and validation cohorts. A prior analysis recorded that most TCR beta V segments were productive about 87% or about 30% of the time.

Of note for this clone: The antigen remains unidentified.

J lost 4 bases, V lost 11 bases, and 6 bases had no gene match. CDR3 length: 12 amino acids. Per the germline V gene, CDR1 is MDHEN and CDR2 is SYDVKM. The receptor's source is a woman between 50 and 59 years old in good health and CMV-seronegative. The sequenced sample consisted of PBMCs. The chain uses TRBV28 and TRBJ2-7; 9 bases are shared with TRBD1. The CDR3 protein is CAGGTGRYEQYF. The CDR3 DNA reads as TGTGCCGGCGGGACAGGGCGATACGAGCAGTACTTC.